This T cell receptor (beta chain) was recovered during a study of PD-1 blockade in classical Hodgkin lymphoma. In the study overall: Patients received nivolumab 3 mg/kg intravenously every 2 weeks. Study-wide results and caveats: The study reported lower baseline TCR diversity in newly diagnosed patients than in healthy donors. Prior to therapy, complete responders displayed diversity much like that of newly diagnosed patients.

TCRdb's table, derived via immunoSEQ multiplex PCR, lists solely in-frame clones and lacks some. The sample carries 22,000 or so clones, about 80% recorded once. The CDR3 covers 13 residues. V dropped 2 bases and J dropped 4 bases, with 8 bases sitting between them. Germline V gene data show CDR1 as LNHDA and CDR2 as SQIVND (reference sequence). The table lists this clone with a few counts. Its matching antigen is unknown. Other DNA sequences from this sample encode an identical CDR3 as well. Brentuximab vedotin exposure varied among the patients, all of whom had relapsed after autologous stem cell transplantation.

This chain connects TRBV19 to TRBJ1-1, with D unresolved. Sample: peripheral blood mononuclear cells (PBMCs), taken before the second cycle of nivolumab. The source of this sequence is a human donor with classical Hodgkin lymphoma. The CDR3 DNA follows: TGTGCCAGTAGTATAAAACGAGGCACTGAAGCTTTCTTT. Its translation: CASSIKRGTEAFF.